These 5 T cell receptor beta chains share one sample of origin, sequenced in a study of blood T cell repertoires in COVID-19. The protocol was immunoSEQ multiplex PCR, while the TCRdb copy is restricted to in-frame clones and leaves out a portion. There are a few hundred thousand clones in the sample; approximately 86% occur only once, and roughly 1.4% lies in the top ten. The sequenced sample consisted of peripheral blood. The receptors originated from an elderly man with acute or convalescent COVID-19.

This clone came up once. The rearrangement uses TRBV2 and TRBJ1-2; 8 bases are shared with TRBD1. The CDR3 totals 16 residues. J lost 8 bases, V lost 6 bases, and 17 bases had no gene match. Germline V gene data show CDR1 as SNHLY and CDR2 as FYNNEI. DNA of the CDR3: TGTGCCAGCAGCCACGGGACAGGCCCTAGCTCCCTAGGCTACACCTTC. As protein: CASSHGTGPSSLGYTF.

The rearrangement uses TRBV10-2 and TRBJ2-1; TRBD2 aligns across 11 bases. The germline CDR1 and CDR2 sequences are WSHSY and SAAADI. There are 14 residues in the CDR3. V shed 6 bases and J 4 bases; nucleotides not matched to a gene: 2. The CDR3 nucleotides are TGCGCCAGCAGCCTAGCGGGGGGTTACAATGAGCAGTTCTTC. It translates to CASSLAGGYNEQFF.

On this clone: A read error may produce the germline difference seen at one junction end. Different DNA sequences within this sample yield the same CDR3. The rearrangement uses TRBV23-1 and TRBJ1-3; tentatively, D is TRBD1 (6 bases). TRBV23-1 is labeled an ORF, and its function is uncertain. The CDR3 extends over 14 amino acids. This CDR3 reads CASSQMGGQDTIYF. Written as DNA, the CDR3 is TGCGCTAGCAGTCAGATGGGGGGGCAGGACACCATATATTTT.

The J gene is TRBJ1-1, the V gene TRBV10-3; TRBD1 is a possible D gene (6 bases). The CDR3 runs 10 residues. The V gene's germline CDR1 is ENHRY and CDR2 SYGVKD. Trimming shortened V by 10 bases and J by 5 bases, and 8 bases separated the two germline ends. DNA for the CDR3: TGTGCCACCCAGGGGACTGAAGCTTTCTTT. This codes for CATQGTEAFF.

The genes are TRBV10-3 and TRBJ2-1; 7 bases line up with TRBD1. Germline V gives CDR1 ENHRY, CDR2 SYGVKD. The V gene end was trimmed by 4 bases and the J gene end by 7 bases; junction bases not matched to a gene: 13. The CDR3 is made up of 16 amino acids. DNA of the CDR3: TGTGCCATCAGTGGAACCGAACAGGGGATGAGTAATGAGCAGTTCTTC. Protein product: CAISGTEQGMSNEQFF.